This T cell receptor beta chain comes out of a study of blood T cell repertoires in COVID-19. On the study more broadly: The analysed material was cDNA or gDNA that came from T cells, B-cell-depleted T cells, or PBMCs.

The CDR3 has 13 residues. Trimming took 7 bases from V and 8 from J, leaving 13 bases between them. CDR1 and CDR2 (germline): SGHRS, YFSETQ. Authors' data handling: Estimates of nucleated cell counts were drawn from the amplification of reference gene primers. Clones were read by immunoSEQ multiplex PCR, and TCRdb kept only the in-frame ones, dropping some. V, J and clone size are taken as reported in that table, and D and trimming were inferred from the DNA itself. The sample has approximately 100,000 clones; roughly 89% are singletons. Source material: peripheral blood. This clonotype originated in a human donor with COVID-19, enrolled during active disease. The donor label of this sample is uncertain. The chain links TRBV5-1 to TRBJ1-6; D unresolved. CDR3 sequence reads: CASHLSEDSPLHF. DNA for the CDR3: TGCGCCAGCCACCTATCTGAGGATTCACCCCTCCACTTT.